The clone carrying this T cell receptor beta chain was picked up many times. Its antigen is as yet unknown. This specimen belongs to a study of neurological immune-mediated disorders. Study-wide results and caveats: The level of TCR clonal expansion was highest in patients with HTLV-1-associated myelopathy and lowest in multiple sclerosis, where it fell below the level seen in healthy controls.

A total of 2 million PBMCs stored at -80 degrees C provided the unsorted libraries. V trimming: 6 bases; J trimming: 2 bases; junction bases outside the gene matches: 3. In germline, CDR1 is SGHTA, CDR2 FQGNSA. The CDR3 sequence is 13 residues long. The team produced cDNA through 5'RACE using 10-nucleotide random UMIs. Every sequencing run gave over 160 million TCR-beta sequences, taken from 15-18 subjects. TCRdb analysed the 5' RACE reads with MiXCR anew, one entry per CDR3 protein. The data show over 45,000 distinct CDR3 sequences, roughly 26% seen once. This sequence joins TRBV7-2 and TRBJ1-2; 7 bases are a match to TRBD1. The TCR sequence derives from a woman in her 70s in good health. The sample consisted of PBMCs. The CDR3 nucleotides read TGTGCCAGCAGTTTCAGGGGGAACTATGGCTACACCTTC. The encoded protein is CASSFRGNYGYTF.